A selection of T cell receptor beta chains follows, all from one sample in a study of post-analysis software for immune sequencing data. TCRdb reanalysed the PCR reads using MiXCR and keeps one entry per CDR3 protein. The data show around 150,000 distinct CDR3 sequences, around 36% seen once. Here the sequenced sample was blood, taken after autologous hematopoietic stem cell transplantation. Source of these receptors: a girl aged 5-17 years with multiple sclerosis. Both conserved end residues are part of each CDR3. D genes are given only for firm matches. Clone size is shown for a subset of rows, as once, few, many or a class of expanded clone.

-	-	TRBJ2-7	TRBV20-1	TGCAGTGCTCCCGATCTTGCCTACGAGCAGTACTTC	CSAPDLAYEQYF
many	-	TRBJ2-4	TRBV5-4	TGTGCCAGCAGCTTAAGAGCGGACCTAGCCAAAAACATTCAGTACTTC	CASSLRADLAKNIQYF
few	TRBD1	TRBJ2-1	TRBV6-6	TGTGCCAGCAGCGCCCCGCCCGGGACAGGTTACAATGAGCAGTTCTTC	CASSAPPGTGYNEQFF
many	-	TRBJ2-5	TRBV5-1	TGCGCCAGCAGCTTGGCCCTTGGAGAGACCCAGTACTTC	CASSLALGETQYF
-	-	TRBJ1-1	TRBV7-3	TGTGCCAGCAGCTTAAGGCGGGGATCCACTGAAGCTTTCTTT	CASSLRRGSTEAFF
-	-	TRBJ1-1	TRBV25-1	TGTGCCAGCAGTGAATTTTTCTGGGACGAGAACACTGAAGCTTTCTTT	CASSEFFWDENTEAFF
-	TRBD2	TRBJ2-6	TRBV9	TGTGCCAGCAGCGCCCCCTCGGGGGGTACTGGGGCCAACGTCCTGACTTTC	CASSAPSGGTGANVLTF
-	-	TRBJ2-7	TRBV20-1	TGCAGTGCTAGAGAACGAGTGAGGGATGACAATGAGCAGTACTTC	CSARERVRDDNEQYF
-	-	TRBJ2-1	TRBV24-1	TGTGCCACCAGTGTCGGGGGTGAGCAGTTCTTC	CATSVGGEQFF
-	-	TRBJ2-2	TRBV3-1	TGTGCCAGCAGCCCCCTCGAGGGCGCCGGGGAGCTGTTTTTT	CASSPLEGAGELFF